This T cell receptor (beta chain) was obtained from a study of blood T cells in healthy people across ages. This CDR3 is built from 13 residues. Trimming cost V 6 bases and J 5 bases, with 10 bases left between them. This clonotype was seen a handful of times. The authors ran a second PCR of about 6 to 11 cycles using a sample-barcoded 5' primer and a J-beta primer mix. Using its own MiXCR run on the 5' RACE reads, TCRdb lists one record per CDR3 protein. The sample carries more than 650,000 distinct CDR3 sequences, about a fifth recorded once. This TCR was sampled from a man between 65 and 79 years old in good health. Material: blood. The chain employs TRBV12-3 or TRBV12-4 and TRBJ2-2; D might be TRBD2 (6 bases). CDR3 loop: CASSPTRTGELFF. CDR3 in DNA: TGTGCCAGCAGCCCGACTAGAACCGGGGAGCTGTTTTTT.